This record looks at one T cell receptor (beta chain) sequence and its context. This clonotype has ten or more counts. Its recognized antigen is unknown. No clone much larger than this one lies a single base away; base qualities are absent. Receptor amplification or capture employed PCR. Sequencer: Illumina HiSeq 2500. Molecular barcoding was employed in the preparation of TCR libraries, with unique molecular identifiers being used to normalize TCRbeta repertoire quantification. TCRdb passed the public sequencing reads through fastp at Q25 and MiXCR, retaining productive beta sequences. CDR3 protein sequences are deduplicated, and each keeps its most common genes and DNA. The sample table records 600,000 to 700,000 distinct CDR3 sequences; about an eighth of these occur just once. In total, the top ten clones hold roughly 0.77% of the sample. The data stem from a study of T-cell reconstitution after alpha-beta-depleted transplantation in children (dated by TCRdb to 2016 to 2018). Study-wide context: The study quantitatively tracked T-cell immune reconstitution after TCRalphabeta/CD19-depleted allogeneic hematopoietic cell transplantation in children using TCR repertoire profiling. General findings and caveats noted by the study authors: The apparently early alphabetaT-cell count recovery about two months after transplant was reportedly dependent on only several hundred rapidly expanded clones derived from non-depleted graft cells. Hyperexpanded clone frequencies declined over subsequent months; after one year, T-cell counts and TCRbeta diversity were mostly attributed to newly produced T cells. In some patients, the high TCRbeta diversity seen at day 60 was put down to recipient T cells and intrathymic progenitors that had survived conditioning.

At the junction V is shortened by 2 bases and J by 5 bases, with 13 bases in between. Counted from cysteine to phenylalanine, this CDR3 has 15 amino acids. Solely the CDR3 DNA is kept, with 45 bases framed from the first base. CDR1 and CDR2 were assigned from the germline V gene as KGHSH and LQKENI. Taken with the paper, the label for treatment or condition translates to: allogeneic hematopoietic cell transplantation with graft depleted of TCRalphabeta T cells and CD19 B cells. Transplant recipients were children who received TCRalphabeta/CD19-depleted allogeneic hematopoietic cell grafts. This TCR came from a girl aged 2 to 9 with congenital amegakaryocytic thrombocytopenia, due to receive a stem cell transplant. Sample: PBMCs, taken before TCRalphabeta/CD19-depleted stem cell transplant. Recombination linked TRBV18 to TRBJ2-1; the D gene is perhaps TRBD1 or TRBD2, as each covers 5 bases. The CDR3: CASSPIEQGDNEQFF. The nucleotides read TGTGCCAGCTCACCAATTGAGCAGGGAGACAATGAGCAGTTCTTC.